These 27 T cell receptor beta chains came from one sample sequenced in a study of blood T cell repertoires in COVID-19. The table came from immunoSEQ multiplex PCR; TCRdb's copy has only in-frame clones and leaves some out. The sample includes about 89,000 clones, 87% of them seen just once. What was sequenced was peripheral blood. These receptors all come from a male donor with acute or convalescent COVID-19.

The chain couples TRBV3-1 (or the pseudogene TRBV3-2) to TRBJ2-7; TRBD1 matches 10 bases. This CDR3 region has 18 residues. Unmatched junction bases numbered 14, after V lost 1 base and J lost 5 bases. Germline loops: CDR1 LGHDT, CDR2 YNNKEL (reference sequence). CDR3 sequence (DNA): TGTGCCAGCAGCCAAGTCCCGGGGCCGGGACAGGGGAGGAACGAGCAGTACTTC. It is translated as CASSQVPGPGQGRNEQYF.

V gene TRBV3-1 (or the pseudogene TRBV3-2) combines with J gene TRBJ2-2, with 7 bases that match TRBD2. The CDR3 loop spans 15 amino acids. After removal of 1 base from V and 4 bases from J, the junction contained 3 bases not matched to a gene. Germline V CDR1 and CDR2: LGHDT, YNNKEL (reference sequence). The CDR3 loop reads CASSQGGGGTGELFF. The CDR3 nucleotides are TGTGCCAGCAGCCAAGGGGGCGGGGGCACCGGGGAGCTGTTTTTT.

The chain is built from TRBV5-1 and TRBJ1-4, with a possible D match to TRBD1 (5 bases). Germline CDR1 and CDR2: SGHRS and YFSETQ. Trimming cost V 6 bases and J 4 bases, with 13 bases left between them. The CDR3 is made up of 14 amino acids. CDR3 nucleotides: TGCGCCAGCACCGCGACGGGGGATAATGAAAAACTGTTTTTT. It translates to CASTATGDNEKLFF.

V and J are TRBV5-8 and TRBJ1-4; unclear D gene. The CDR3 is 16 amino acids. The germline V gene encodes CDR1 SGHTS and CDR2 YDEGEE. Trimming took 1 base from V and 10 from J, leaving 20 bases between them. The CDR3: CASSLTSSYWGGKLFF. CDR3 DNA sequence: TGTGCCAGCAGCTTGACAAGTAGTTACTGGGGAGGAAAACTGTTTTTT.

This rearrangement joins TRBV5-1 to TRBJ1-6; 7 nucleotides match TRBD1. With V trimmed by 6 bases and J by 7 bases, 7 bases remained unmatched. Per the germline V gene, CDR1 is SGHRS and CDR2 is YFSETQ. This CDR3 has 14 residues. The CDR3 DNA reads as TGCGCCAGCACCCAGGACAGGACGAATTCACCCCTCCACTTT. Translated: CASTQDRTNSPLHF.

This clone was picked up one time. At one of its ends the junction is not consistent with the germline gene, which may arise from a read error. The gene calls are TRBV6-1 and TRBJ1-4; the D gene is possibly TRBD1 (5 bases). Germline V gene lookup returns CDR1 MNHNS and CDR2 SASEGT. The CDR3 is made up of 15 amino acids. In nucleotides, the CDR3 is TGTGCCAGCAGTAAAGCTCAGGGCGATAATGAAAAACTGTTTTTT. Translated, it gives CASSKAQGDNEKLFF.

This clone was seen only a few times. V and J are TRBV28 and TRBJ1-4, with 7 bases identical to TRBD1. Germline V gives CDR1 MDHEN, CDR2 SYDVKM. V was pared by 1 base and J by 3 bases, with 5 bases of the junction left unmatched. The CDR3 totals 16 residues. The CDR3 protein is CASSLSGGLSNEKLFF. In DNA form, the CDR3 reads TGTGCCAGCAGTTTATCAGGGGGTCTGTCTAATGAAAAACTGTTTTTT.

This clone is a singleton in its sample. The junction shows a germline mismatch at one end, possibly a read error. This chain uses TRBV7-7 with TRBJ1-1; D ambiguous. Germline V gene lookup returns CDR1 SSHAT and CDR2 FNYEAQ (reference sequence). The length of the CDR3 is 13 residues. The DNA for the CDR3 is TGTGCTAGCAGCTCCACACTGAACACTGAAGCTTTCTTT. As protein: CASSSTLNTEAFF. Based on the CDR3 plus reference TRBV7-7 and TRBJ1-1, the full variable domain is GAGVSQSPRYKVTKRGQDVTLRCDPISSHATLYWYQQALGQGPEFLTYFNYEAQPDKSGLPSDRFSAERPEGSISTLTIQRTEQRDSAMYRCASSSTLNTEAFFGQGTRLTVV.

This chain connects TRBV6-5 to TRBJ2-1; maybe TRBD1 (5 bases). The germline V gene has CDR1 MNHEY and CDR2 SVGAGI. V was clipped by 6 bases and J by 8 bases, with 11 bases between them. The CDR3 contains 12 residues. The DNA for the CDR3 is TGTGCCAGCAGGGTAGACAGCGATGAGCAGTTCTTC. It yields the protein CASRVDSDEQFF.

The chain joins TRBV11-3 to TRBJ2-1; D is unresolved. V lost 4 bases and J 9 bases, leaving 10 bases between the germline ends. The CDR3 is 12 amino acids. Germline V gene sequence: CDR1 SGHNT, CDR2 YENEEA. The CDR3 spells CASSSPGGEQFF. The CDR3 nucleotides read TGTGCCAGCAGCTCCCCGGGTGGTGAGCAGTTCTTC.

The chain links TRBV7-2 to TRBJ1-1, with TRBD1 matching 11 bases. The trim removed 3 bases at V and 0 bases at J, leaving 6 bases unmatched. The germline gives CDR1 SGHTA, CDR2 FQGNSA. The CDR3 runs 17 residues. CDR3: CASSFRTGGALNTEAFF. Here the CDR3 DNA reads TGTGCCAGCAGCTTTCGGACAGGGGGCGCCCTGAACACTGAAGCTTTCTTT.

The J gene is TRBJ1-5, the V gene TRBV3-1 (or the pseudogene TRBV3-2); 8 bases are shared with TRBD1. The CDR3 consists of 14 residues. Germline lookup yields CDR1 LGHDT and CDR2 YNNKEL (reference sequence). V trimming: 4 bases; J trimming: 6 bases; junction bases outside the gene matches: 5. Here the CDR3 reads CASSPRQGLQPQHF. The CDR3 DNA is TGTGCCAGCAGCCCCAGACAGGGGCTTCAGCCCCAGCATTTT.

The V gene is TRBV19, the J gene TRBJ2-7, with 9 bases matching TRBD1. V lost 3 bases, J lost 2 bases, and 8 bases stayed unmatched. Germline V gene data show CDR1 as LNHDA and CDR2 as SQIVND (reference sequence). This CDR3 comprises 16 residues. The CDR3 loop is CASSMGRTGDPYEQYF. The CDR3 nucleotides read TGTGCCAGTAGTATGGGCAGGACAGGGGACCCCTACGAGCAGTACTTC.

The chain joins TRBV7-9 to TRBJ1-4; TRBD1 matches 9 bases. The CDR3 extends over 13 amino acids. The J segment lost 7 bases and the V segment lost 7 bases, leaving 4 bases of the junction unmatched. Germline loops: CDR1 SEHNR, CDR2 FQNEAQ (reference sequence). CDR3 loop: CASNDRGGEKLFF. DNA for the CDR3: TGTGCCAGCAATGACAGGGGGGGTGAAAAACTGTTTTTT.

The CDR3 region has the DNA TGTGCCAGTAGTATAGATGGGGACAGGGGGACTGGTCGGCCCCAGCATTTT. Protein sequence: CASSIDGDRGTGRPQHF. The genes are TRBV19 and TRBJ1-5, with 11 positions matching TRBD1. The germline gives CDR1 LNHDA, CDR2 SQIVND (reference sequence). The ends lost 0 bases at V and 9 bases at J; junction bases unmatched: 10. CDR3 size: 17 residues.

This clone has only one observation. The J gene is TRBJ2-5, the V gene TRBV10-3; 8 bases map to TRBD1. The CDR3 runs to 15 residues. Trimming cost V 0 bases and J 5 bases; bases outside gene matches: 5. Germline CDR1 reads ENHRY; CDR2 reads SYGVKD. This CDR3 reads CAISESLTGVETQYF. The CDR3 DNA reads as TGTGCCATCAGTGAGTCTTTGACAGGGGTTGAGACCCAGTACTTC.

The chain is built from TRBV4-1 and TRBJ2-2, with a tentative D call TRBD2 (6 bases). Trimming removed 2 bases at V and 4 bases at J, with 14 bases between. The germline gives CDR1 MGHRA, CDR2 YSYEKL. The CDR3 totals 16 residues. This chain's CDR3 is CASSQREEGSTGELFF. CDR3 coding DNA: TGCGCCAGCAGCCAAAGGGAGGAAGGGAGCACCGGGGAGCTGTTTTTT.

This chain uses TRBV2 with TRBJ2-5; 12 bases agree with TRBD2. Germline CDR1 reads SNHLY; CDR2 reads FYNNEI. V dropped 0 bases and J dropped 6; count of bases not matched to a gene: 5. The CDR3 has 16 amino acids. In nucleotides, the CDR3 is TGTGCCAGCAGTGAAGCTGGACTAGCGGGGAGTCAGACCCAGTACTTC. Translated: CASSEAGLAGSQTQYF. The variable domain in full, with the rest retrieved from reference TRBV2 and TRBJ2-5, is EPEVTQTPSHQVTQMGQEVILRCVPISNHLYFYWYRQILGQKVEFLVSFYNNEISEKSEIFDDQFSVERPDGSNFTLKIRSTKLEDSAMYFCASSEAGLAGSQTQYFGPGTRLLVL.

The chain combines TRBV29-1 with TRBJ2-7; 8 bases line up with TRBD1. Unmatched junction bases numbered 4, after V lost 0 bases and J lost 3 bases. This CDR3 is 14 amino acids long. Per germline, CDR1 SQVTM and CDR2 ANQGSEA. CDR3 nucleotides: TGCAGCGTTGAAGAAGGGACAGGAAGCTACGAGCAGTACTTC. Translated: CSVEEGTGSYEQYF.

The V and J genes are TRBV7-2 and TRBJ2-3, with TRBD2 as a possible D gene (5 bases). This CDR3 comprises 14 residues. V was clipped by 1 base and J by 5 bases, with 10 bases between them. From germline, CDR1 is SGHTA and CDR2 FQGNSA. CDR3 bases: TGTGCCAGCAGCTTAGGAATTCGGGGAGATACGCAGTATTTT. This encodes CASSLGIRGDTQYF.

The rearrangement joins TRBV5-1 to TRBJ2-5; 7 bases line up with TRBD2. V dropped 1 base and J dropped 2; count of bases not matched to a gene: 2. CDR3 size: 14 residues. Germline V gene sequence: CDR1 SGHRS, CDR2 YFSETQ. For the CDR3, the DNA is TGCGCCAGCAGCTTGACCGGGGGGCAAGAGACCCAGTACTTC. Encoded protein: CASSLTGGQETQYF. The whole variable domain, remainder taken from reference TRBV5-1 and TRBJ2-5, is KAGVTQTPRYLIKTRGQQVTLSCSPISGHRSVSWYQQTPGQGLQFLFEYFSETQRNKGNFPGRFSGRQFSNSRSEMNVSTLELGDSALYLCASSLTGGQETQYFGPGTRLLVL.

Remarks on this clone: One end of the junction is discordant with germline, which a read error may explain. The rearrangement links TRBV3-1 (or the pseudogene TRBV3-2) to TRBJ1-6; D is unclear. CDR3 length: 12 residues. In germline, CDR1 is LGHDT, CDR2 YNNKEL (reference sequence). The CDR3: CASSHDPWRVDF. The CDR3 nucleotides read TGTGCCAGCAGCCACGACCCTTGGCGGGTCGACTTT.

V is TRBV12-3 or TRBV12-4 and J is TRBJ1-5; 7 bases agree with TRBD1. The V and J ends lost 5 bases and 5 bases, in that order; junction bases with no gene match: 3. This CDR3 comprises 13 residues. CDR3 amino acids: CASSRQGDQPQHF. CDR3 nucleotide sequence: TGTGCCAGCAGTCGACAGGGCGATCAGCCCCAGCATTTT.

The CDR3 loop is CATSRDLAGGPEQFF. The DNA of the CDR3 is TGTGCCACCAGCAGAGATCTAGCGGGGGGGCCTGAGCAGTTCTTC. V usage is TRBV15 and J usage is TRBJ2-1, with 12 bases lining up with TRBD2. The CDR3 covers 15 residues. The germline CDR1 and CDR2 sequences are LNHNV and YYDKDF (reference sequence). V was clipped by 0 bases and J by 9 bases; unmatched bases: 3.

The chain couples TRBV11-2 to TRBJ1-3; 9 bases are shared with TRBD1. CDR3 size: 18 residues. Germline CDR1 reads SGHAT; CDR2 reads FQNNGV. V trimming: 1 base; J trimming: 9 bases; junction bases outside the gene matches: 16. The CDR3: CASSLAGTGSSLAGTIYF. DNA of the CDR3: TGTGCCAGCAGCTTAGCCGGGACAGGGAGCTCCCTAGCGGGCACCATATATTTT.

The rearrangement joins TRBV5-8 to TRBJ2-7; 14 bases are a match to TRBD2. V lost 4 bases to trimming and J lost 7 bases; unmatched junction nucleotides: 1. Germline V gene lookup returns CDR1 SGHTS and CDR2 YDEGEE. The CDR3 is 13 residues long. The CDR3 loop reads CASSRTSGGEQYF. CDR3 DNA: TGTGCCAGCAGCCGGACTAGCGGGGGGGAGCAGTACTTC.

This chain links TRBV18 with TRBJ1-1; perhaps TRBD1 as D (6 bases). The CDR3 contains 14 residues. CDR1 is KGHSH, CDR2 LQKENI, per germline. V lost 4 bases, J lost 3 bases, and 12 bases lay in between. CDR3 sequence: CASSRISGDTEAFF. As DNA, the CDR3 is TGTGCCAGCTCACGTATTTCAGGGGACACTGAAGCTTTCTTT.